This TCR beta chain was recovered during a study of blood T cell repertoires in COVID-19. The wider study: The cDNA or gDNA used as material had been derived from T cells, B-cell-depleted T cells, or PBMCs.

Sequenced by immunoSEQ multiplex PCR; TCRdb stores in-frame clones only, minus some. The sample lists around 26,000 clones; 82% were seen once. Germline CDR1 reads SGHAT; CDR2 reads FQDESV (reference sequence). Trimming left V 6 bases short and J 6 bases short, with 17 bases between. This CDR3 comprises 15 residues. The receptor's source is a human donor in a cohort sampled during active COVID-19. V gene TRBV11-1 combines with J gene TRBJ2-2, with a weak D call TRBD2 (5 bases). Input material: peripheral blood. The CDR3 is CASSFRARVPGELFF. The CDR3 DNA sequence: TGTGCCAGCAGTTTTAGAGCGAGGGTTCCCGGGGAGCTGTTTTTT.